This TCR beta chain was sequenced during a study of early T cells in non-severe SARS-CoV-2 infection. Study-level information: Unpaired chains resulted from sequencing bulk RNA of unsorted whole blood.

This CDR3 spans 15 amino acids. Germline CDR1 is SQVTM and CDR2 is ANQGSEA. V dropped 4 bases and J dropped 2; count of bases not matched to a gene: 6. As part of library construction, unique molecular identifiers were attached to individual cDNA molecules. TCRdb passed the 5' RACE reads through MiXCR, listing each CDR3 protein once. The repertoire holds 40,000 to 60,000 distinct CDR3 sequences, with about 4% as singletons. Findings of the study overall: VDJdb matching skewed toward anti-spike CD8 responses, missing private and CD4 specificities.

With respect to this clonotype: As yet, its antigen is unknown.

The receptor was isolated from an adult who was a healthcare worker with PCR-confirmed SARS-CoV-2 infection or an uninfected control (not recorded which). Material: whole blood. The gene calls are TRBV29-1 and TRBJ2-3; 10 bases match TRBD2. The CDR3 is CSVAKRGGNTDTQYF. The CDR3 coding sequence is TGCAGCGTTGCCAAGCGGGGGGGCAACACAGATACGCAGTATTTT.